This is a list of T cell receptor beta chains from one sample in a study of blood T cell repertoires in COVID-19. This table comes from immunoSEQ multiplex PCR, and its TCRdb copy is limited to in-frame clones, with some not included. Among 110,000 to 150,000 clones, 86% were seen once, and the ten largest hold approximately 8%. The sample taken for sequencing was peripheral blood. These TCRs come from a woman in her sixties or seventies with acute or convalescent COVID-19. Each CDR3 is given with its conserved first and last residue. The D gene is left open where the match is weak. Only part of the rows carry a size: once, few, many, or a class if the clone is expanded.

d_gene	j_gene	v_gene	abundance	CDR3nt	CDR3aa
NA	TRBJ1-1	TRBV6-5	once	TGTGCCAGCAGTAGAGGACAGTTCTACACTGAAGCTTTCTTT	CASSRGQFYTEAFF
NA	TRBJ2-2	TRBV7-9	few	TGTGCCAGCAGCTTATCGAGCGTGTTCGGCACCGGGGAGCTGTTTTTT	CASSLSSVFGTGELFF
TRBD2	TRBJ2-1	TRBV6-6	NA	TGTGCCAGCAGTTACCTAGCGGGGTCGGGCAATGAGCAGTTCTTC	CASSYLAGSGNEQFF
NA	TRBJ1-2	TRBV5-6	once	TGTGCCAGCAGCTCATGGGGGGGACGTTCTTATGGCTACACCTTC	CASSSWGGRSYGYTF
TRBD1	TRBJ1-2	TRBV11-3	NA	TGTGCCAGCAGCTTACGACAGGGCCTGCGTGGCTACACCTTC	CASSLRQGLRGYTF
TRBD2	TRBJ2-5	TRBV10-1	NA	TGCGCCAGCAGTGCTACTAGCGGGGGGGCCCTAGAGACCCAGTACTTC	CASSATSGGALETQYF
NA	TRBJ1-1	TRBV5-1	NA	TGCGCCAGCAGCTTGAGTAGAACGAACACTGAAGCTTTCTTT	CASSLSRTNTEAFF
TRBD1	TRBJ1-3	TRBV10-3	once	TGTGCCATCAGTGACTACAGGGGACTTTCTAACTCTGGAAACACCATATATTTT	CAISDYRGLSNSGNTIYF
TRBD1	TRBJ1-1	TRBV2	NA	TGTGCCAGCAGTTACAGGGGGCTGGGGACTGAAGCTTTCTTT	CASSYRGLGTEAFF
NA	TRBJ1-4	TRBV18	NA	TGTGCCAGCTCCACCTTTGGAGGTACAACTAATGAAAAACTGTTTTTT	CASSTFGGTTNEKLFF
TRBD1	TRBJ1-2	TRBV6-5	NA	TGTGCCAGCAGAGACGACAGGGTAAAAGCCTATGGCTACACCTTC	CASRDDRVKAYGYTF
TRBD2	TRBJ2-6	TRBV5-4	NA	TGTGCCTCCAGCGGGGCCCGAGTTGGTTCTGGGGCCAACGTCCTGACTTTC	CASSGARVGSGANVLTF
TRBD1	TRBJ2-5	TRBV7-9	NA	TGTGCCAGCAGCCCCGGGACAGGGAGGAGGAATTCGGAGACCCAGTACTTC	CASSPGTGRRNSETQYF
TRBD1	TRBJ1-1	TRBV5-1	once	TGCGCCAGCAGCCTCGGACAGGGAGTCGTGGACACTGAAGCTTTCTTT	CASSLGQGVVDTEAFF
TRBD2	TRBJ2-3	TRBV4-3	once	TGCGCCAGCAGCCAAGGACTAGCGGGGGCTAGAGATACGCAGTATTTT	CASSQGLAGARDTQYF